A selection of T cell receptor beta chains follows, all from one sample in a study of regulatory T cells in long-lasting Graves disease. TCRdb re-analysed the multiplex PCR reads in MiXCR, keeping a single row per CDR3 protein. The table records about 430,000 distinct CDR3 sequences, 21% of them present only once. The sequencing used peripheral blood mononuclear cells (PBMCs), collected when the disease was refractory, from a patient treated with antithyroid drugs. The receptors shown here come from a female donor with Graves disease. CDR3s include the opening cysteine and the closing phenylalanine or tryptophan.

v_call cdr3_aa
TRBV11-2 CASSLWGRHEQYF
TRBV2 CASSDERGNQPQHF
TRBV19 CASSMQNTEAFF
TRBV28 CASRADRLNYEQYF
TRBV3-1 CASSQGWVYMNTEAFF
TRBV11-3 CASSSSGNEQFF
TRBV2 CASSSYRASGRGNTGELFF
TRBV19 CASSNAFGGTKTQYF
TRBV14 CASSQLGPYEQYF
TRBV27 CASSWTVAQETQYF
TRBV28 CASSPYSGGYTF
TRBV4-1 CASTQGQSNEKLFF
TRBV7-2 CASSGGRGGETQYF
TRBV6-1 CASSPPRLGTEAFF
TRBV30 CAWSVSGPKDSPLHF
TRBV13 CASSLGAGTSATNSYNEQFF
TRBV27 CASSPRPPGGDGEQYF
TRBV28 CASSSLRTTNEKLFF